A single sample gave rise to the 3 T cell receptor beta chains below, sequenced in a study of blood T cell repertoires in COVID-19. Clones were sequenced by immunoSEQ multiplex PCR, and TCRdb holds only the in-frame ones, with some missing. This table holds 140,000 to 150,000 clones, roughly 84% found once. Source material: peripheral blood. These receptors came from a human donor with acute or convalescent COVID-19. The donor label of this sample is uncertain.

This chain connects TRBV6-5 to TRBJ2-3, with TRBD1 matching over 7 bases. Germline-derived CDR1 and CDR2 are MNHEY and SVGAGI. This CDR3 comprises 14 residues. The V segment lost 2 bases and the J segment 9 bases; nucleotides outside the gene matches: 8. CDR3 sequence (DNA): TGTGCCAGCAGTTACCAGGGGGACGGCGGAACGCAGTATTTT. Protein product: CASSYQGDGGTQYF.

This clone appeared once. This rearrangement joins TRBV11-2 to TRBJ2-2, with 14 bases lining up with TRBD2. V lost 4 bases, J lost 0 bases, and 4 bases stayed unmatched. CDR1 and CDR2 from the germline V gene are SGHAT and FQNNGV. CDR3 length: 18 residues. The CDR3 spells CASSSRLAGGANTGELFF. CDR3 sequence (DNA): TGTGCCAGCAGCTCCCGACTAGCGGGGGGGGCGAACACCGGGGAGCTGTTTTTT. Drawing the rest from reference TRBV11-2 and TRBJ2-2, the complete variable domain is EAGVAQSPRYKIIEKRQSVAFWCNPISGHATLYWYQQILGQGPKLLIQFQNNGVVDDSQLPKDRFSAERLKGVDSTLKIQPAKLEDSAVYLCASSSRLAGGANTGELFFGEGSRLTVL.

J is TRBJ2-5 and V is TRBV11-2; D perhaps matches TRBD1 (5 bases). The V gene lost 5 bases and the J gene lost 2 bases, with 9 bases spanning the gap. Germline values: CDR1 SGHAT, CDR2 FQNNGV. CDR3 length equals 13 residues. The CDR3 region has the DNA TGTGCCAGCAGCGCAGGGCTACAAGAGACCCAGTACTTC. Protein product: CASSAGLQETQYF.